This paragraph covers one T cell receptor (beta chain) sequence. Its antigen is as yet unknown. Per the germline V gene, CDR1 is MNHEY and CDR2 is SMNVEV (reference sequence). Trimming removed 2 bases from V and 1 base from J, with 15 bases in between. The CDR3 has 16 residues. These data are taken from a study of CD8 T cells in Susac syndrome. RNA, at roughly 0.45 to 1 ug, was reverse transcribed with random hexamers. TCRdb called the immunoSEQ multiplex PCR reads again in MiXCR, with one record for every CDR3 protein. This table has over 15,000 distinct CDR3 sequences, 95% appearing once. General study points: That the number of individuals in its TCR sequencing and HLA analysis was relatively small was acknowledged by the study.

The chain recombines TRBV27 with TRBJ2-7; D uncertain. The TCR originated in a human donor in good health. The sequenced sample was CD8+ T cells from PBMCs. The CDR3 DNA reads TGTGCCAGCAGTTTAGGGCTTGGTCTCGGATCCTACGAGCAGTACTTC. This translates into CASSLGLGLGSYEQYF.